The 4 T cell receptor beta chains presented below share a single source sample, sequenced in a study of breast tumors, draining lymph nodes, adjacent tissues. Samples came from axillary lymph nodes draining the breast cancer. TCRdb processed the multiplex PCR reads anew with MiXCR; each CDR3 protein has one entry. The profile shows about 140,000 distinct CDR3 sequences, about 33% of them singletons. The sequenced material came from axillary lymph node tissue. The receptors originated from a female donor with breast cancer. Some clones in this sample may be carry-over from other donors' samples.

Concerning this clonotype itself: This could be a read error, since a much larger clone is one nucleotide away. V and J are TRBV30 and TRBJ1-2, with D unclear. CDR1 is GTSNPN and CDR2 is SVGIG in the germline V gene (reference sequence). Trimming shortened V by 3 bases and J by 6 bases, and 8 bases separated the two germline ends. CDR3 length: 11 amino acids. For the CDR3, the DNA is TGTGCCTGGAGACCCCCGAATGGCTACACCTTC. Residues: CAWRPPNGYTF.

This clonotype was recorded at least ten times. The genes are TRBV20-1 and TRBJ2-1; perhaps TRBD2 as D (6 bases). The germline V and J ends were trimmed by 2 bases and 7 bases, with 12 bases remaining between them. This CDR3 has 13 amino acids. The V gene's germline CDR1 is DFQATT and CDR2 SNEGSKA (reference sequence). CDR3 DNA sequence: TGCAGTGCTAGACGGCGGGGAGTGAATGAGCAGTTCTTC. Translation gives CSARRRGVNEQFF.

This clonotype was seen only once. This likely comes from a read error, as the CDR3 has no conserved phenylalanine or tryptophan at its end. The DNA is omitted, as the CDR3 cannot be located on it reliably, and the CDR3 follows TCRdb's listing. The V gene is TRBV9, the J gene TRBJ2-2. Germline CDR1 reads SGDLS; CDR2 reads YYNGEE. The CDR3 sequence runs 13 residues, both termini included. The CDR3 here is CASSVGVPGELSS.

CDR3 DNA: TGTGCCAGCAACTTGGATAATACGCAGTATTTT. Protein sequence: CASNLDNTQYF. The V gene is TRBV7-2, the J gene TRBJ2-3; D unresolved. From germline, CDR1 is SGHTA and CDR2 FQGNSA. Trimming removed 7 bases at V and 7 bases at J, with 9 bases between. The CDR3 length is 11 residues.